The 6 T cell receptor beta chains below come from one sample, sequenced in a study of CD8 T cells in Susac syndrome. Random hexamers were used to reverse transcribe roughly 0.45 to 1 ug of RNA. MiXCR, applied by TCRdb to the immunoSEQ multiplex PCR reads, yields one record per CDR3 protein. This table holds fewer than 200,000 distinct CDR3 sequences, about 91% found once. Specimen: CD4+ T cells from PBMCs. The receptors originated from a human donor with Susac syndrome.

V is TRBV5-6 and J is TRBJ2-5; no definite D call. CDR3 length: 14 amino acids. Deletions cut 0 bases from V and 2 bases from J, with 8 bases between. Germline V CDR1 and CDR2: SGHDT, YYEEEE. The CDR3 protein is CASSLAETQETQYF. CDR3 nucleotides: TGTGCCAGCAGCTTGGCCGAGACACAAGAGACCCAGTACTTC.

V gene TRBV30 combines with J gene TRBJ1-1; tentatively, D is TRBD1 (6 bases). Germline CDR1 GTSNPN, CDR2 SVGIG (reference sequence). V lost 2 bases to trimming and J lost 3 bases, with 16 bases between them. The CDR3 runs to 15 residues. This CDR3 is CAWSLIGGGDTEAFF. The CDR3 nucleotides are TGTGCCTGGAGTCTGATAGGGGGAGGTGACACTGAAGCTTTCTTT.

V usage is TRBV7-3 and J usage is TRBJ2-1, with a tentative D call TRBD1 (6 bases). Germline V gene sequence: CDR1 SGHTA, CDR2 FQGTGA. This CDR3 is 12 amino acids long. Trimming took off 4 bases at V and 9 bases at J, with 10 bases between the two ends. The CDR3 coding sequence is TGTGCCAGCAGCTCACAGGGTCTTGAGCAGTTCTTC. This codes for CASSSQGLEQFF.

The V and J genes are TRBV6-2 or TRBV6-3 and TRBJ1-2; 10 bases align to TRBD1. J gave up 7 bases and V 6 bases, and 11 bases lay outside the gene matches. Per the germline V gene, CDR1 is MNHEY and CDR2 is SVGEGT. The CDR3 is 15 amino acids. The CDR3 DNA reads TGTGCCAGCAGCCGACAGGGGGCGGTTCTTCGTGGCTACACCTTC. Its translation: CASSRQGAVLRGYTF.

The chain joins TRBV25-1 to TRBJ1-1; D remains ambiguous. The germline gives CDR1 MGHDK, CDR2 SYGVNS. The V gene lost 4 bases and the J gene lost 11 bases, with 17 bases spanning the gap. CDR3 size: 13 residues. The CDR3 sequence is CASSVSRPETAFF. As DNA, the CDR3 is TGTGCCAGCAGTGTCTCCCGGCCCGAGACGGCTTTCTTT.

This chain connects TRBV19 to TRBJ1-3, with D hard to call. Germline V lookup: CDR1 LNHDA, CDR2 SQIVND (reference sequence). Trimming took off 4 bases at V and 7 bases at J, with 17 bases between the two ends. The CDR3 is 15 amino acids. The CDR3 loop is CASSTHSIQSNTIYF. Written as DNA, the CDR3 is TGTGCCAGTAGTACCCACAGTATCCAAAGCAACACCATATATTTT.